The 13 T cell receptor beta chains below all came from one sample that was sequenced in a study of CD8 T cells in ankylosing spondylitis. Each CDR3 protein gets one entry after TCRdb re-called the 5' RACE reads with MiXCR. In the table there are roughly 48,000 distinct CDR3 sequences, 6.5% to 9% of which are singletons. Source material: blood, either unsorted or a sorted T cell fraction (not recorded which). The receptors were gathered from a female donor with ankylosing spondylitis or in good health (not recorded which).

This clonotype came up many times. The gene calls are TRBV12-3 or TRBV12-4 and TRBJ2-5; the match to TRBD1 covers 9 bases. The CDR3 sequence is 16 residues long. Losses at the gene ends were 5 bases for V and 5 bases for J; bases not matched to a gene: 12. CDR3 sequence: CASSPSGQGLGETQYF. The CDR3 nucleotides are TGTGCCAGCAGTCCCTCGGGACAGGGTTTAGGGGAGACCCAGTACTTC.

This clonotype was found many times. The CDR3 DNA follows: TGTGCCAGCAGCCAAGAGTTCAGGTTCCCTAGCACAGATACGCAGTATTTT. Translation gives CASSQEFRFPSTDTQYF. This chain uses TRBV3-1 with TRBJ2-3; no reliable D call. Trimming removed 0 bases from V and 0 bases from J, with 13 bases in between. This CDR3 has 17 residues. Per the germline V gene, CDR1 is LGHDT and CDR2 is YNNKEL (reference sequence).

In this sample, this clonotype turned up many times. CDR3 sequence (DNA): TGCGCCAGCAGCTTCGATCGTACTGAAGCTTTCTTT. It is translated as CASSFDRTEAFF. V usage is TRBV5-1 and J usage is TRBJ1-1; no definite D call. The ends were cut back, 2 bases at V and 5 bases at J, with 7 bases in the middle. The germline gives CDR1 SGHRS, CDR2 YFSETQ. This CDR3 is built from 12 residues. Based on the CDR3 plus reference TRBV5-1 and TRBJ1-1, the full variable domain is KAGVTQTPRYLIKTRGQQVTLSCSPISGHRSVSWYQQTPGQGLQFLFEYFSETQRNKGNFPGRFSGRQFSNSRSEMNVSTLELGDSALYLCASSFDRTEAFFGQGTRLTVV.

Only a few counts were recorded for this clonotype. V is TRBV7-2 and J is TRBJ1-2; D not resolved. The CDR3 is 14 residues long. The germline V gene has CDR1 SGHTA and CDR2 FQGNSA. The V gene lost 5 bases and the J gene lost 8 bases, with 18 bases spanning the gap. The CDR3 DNA is TGTGCCAGCAGCCGTGCCGGACCGCCGAACGGCTACACCTTC. Its protein is CASSRAGPPNGYTF.

Many counts were recorded for this clonotype. This chain connects TRBV7-2 to TRBJ2-2, with no clear D. This CDR3 contains 13 residues. Germline V CDR1 and CDR2: SGHTA, FQGNSA. The V gene lost 5 bases and the J gene lost 6 bases, with 10 bases spanning the gap. The CDR3 reads CASSPRFPGELFF. CDR3 coding DNA: TGTGCCAGCAGCCCCCGATTTCCCGGGGAGCTGTTTTTT.

This clonotype was recorded at least ten times. The chain couples TRBV12-5 to TRBJ2-1; a weak D match, TRBD2 (5 bases). Germline CDR1 and CDR2: LGHNT and FRNRAP. The CDR3 totals 13 residues. Trimming took off 4 bases at V and 4 bases at J, with 8 bases between the two ends. CDR3 in DNA: TGTGCTAGTGGTTACGGGATATACAATGAGCAGTTCTTC. It encodes CASGYGIYNEQFF.

This clonotype has a count of ten or more. The chain combines TRBV5-6 with TRBJ2-2; TRBD1 matches 7 bases. Trimming removed 2 bases from V and 1 base from J; junction bases left unmatched: 2. The germline V gene has CDR1 SGHDT and CDR2 YYEEEE. The CDR3 contains 15 residues. Here the CDR3 reads CASSFRTGNTGELFF. In DNA, the CDR3 is TGTGCCAGCAGCTTCAGGACAGGGAACACCGGGGAGCTGTTTTTT.

There are many counts of this clonotype. This chain connects TRBV6-5 to TRBJ1-1; 8 bases line up with TRBD1. The V gene's germline CDR1 is MNHEY and CDR2 SVGAGI. V shed 4 bases, J shed 11 bases, and the junction held 6 bases outside the gene matches. The CDR3 length is 12 residues. This CDR3 reads CASSSTGVVAFF. The CDR3 DNA follows: TGTGCCAGCAGTTCGACAGGGGTGGTGGCTTTCTTT.

This clonotype was seen many times. The V call is TRBV7-9, the J call TRBJ2-5, with D perhaps matching TRBD1 (6 bases). The germline gives CDR1 SEHNR, CDR2 FQNEAQ (reference sequence). The CDR3 is 14 residues long. V was trimmed by 5 bases and J by 0 bases, leaving 10 bases between them. In nucleotides, the CDR3 is TGTGCCAGCAGCGTTCGGACAGACCAAGAGACCCAGTACTTC. Protein: CASSVRTDQETQYF.

This clonotype was picked up many times. The chain uses TRBV11-1 and TRBJ1-2; D remains unclear. Deletions cut 5 bases from V and 2 bases from J, with 6 bases between. The V gene's germline CDR1 is SGHAT and CDR2 FQDESV (reference sequence). The CDR3 contains 12 residues. CDR3 sequence reads: CASSVKNYGYTF. The CDR3 region has the DNA TGTGCCAGCAGCGTTAAAAACTATGGCTACACCTTC.

This clonotype was picked up many times. The chain links TRBV5-5 to TRBJ1-2, with a possible D match to TRBD1 (5 bases). There are 15 residues in the CDR3. Trimming left V 0 bases short and J 4 bases short, with 13 bases between. Germline-derived CDR1 and CDR2 are SGHKS and YYEKEE (reference sequence). The CDR3 sequence: CASSLESGPSYGYTF. Here the CDR3 DNA reads TGTGCCAGCAGCTTGGAGTCAGGGCCCAGCTATGGCTACACCTTC.

This sequence joins TRBV5-1 and TRBJ1-6; 8 bases agree with TRBD1. Germline CDR1 reads SGHRS; CDR2 reads YFSETQ. The CDR3 runs to 16 residues. The ends lost 0 bases at V and 7 bases at J; junction bases unmatched: 6. The CDR3 nucleotides read TGCGCCAGCAGCTTGGTGGGCCAGGGGGCAAATTCACCCCTCCACTTT. It is translated as CASSLVGQGANSPLHF.

This clonotype has at least ten counts. V and J are TRBV11-2 and TRBJ2-1; D may be TRBD1 (5 bases). Trimming shortened V by 5 bases and J by 4 bases, and 12 bases separated the two germline ends. Germline CDR1 is SGHAT and CDR2 is FQNNGV. The CDR3 spans 14 residues. The CDR3 DNA reads as TGTGCCAGCAGCCAAAGCAGGACATACAATGAGCAGTTCTTC. Translation gives CASSQSRTYNEQFF.